This TCR beta chain was found in a study of T cell changes during pregnancy in multiple sclerosis. The CDR3 has 13 residues. Germline CDR1 SEHNR, CDR2 FQNEAQ (reference sequence). V was cut by 5 bases and J by 2 bases, with 9 bases left in between. The assay was immunoSEQ multiplex PCR, and TCRdb's table has in-frame clones only and misses some. The sample has 35,000 to 55,000 clones; 90% to 95% are singletons. The gene calls are TRBV7-9 and TRBJ1-2; no firm D call. Here the sequenced sample was peripheral blood, taken in the third trimester of pregnancy. The receptor was derived from a female donor with multiple sclerosis, enrolled in a pregnancy study. This CDR3 reads CASSESRNYGYTF. In nucleotides, the CDR3 is TGTGCCAGCAGCGAGTCTAGGAACTATGGCTACACCTTC.